Shown below are 29 T cell receptor beta chains from a single sample sequenced in a study of radiation and T cells in renal cell carcinoma. Repertoires were generated with immunoSEQ multiplex PCR, while TCRdb's copy carries only in-frame clones and drops some. Among 140,000 to 150,000 clones, around 89% were seen once, and the ten largest hold 3.5% to 5%. Time point given: baseline pretreatment blood. The sample's treatment: 15 Gy SBRT to primary tumor, nephrectomy 4 weeks later. The sample was blood, taken from a patient whose treatment included radiotherapy and nephrectomy. These receptors were obtained from a woman aged 65 to 85 with renal cell carcinoma.

The rearrangement joins TRBV4-3 to TRBJ2-1; TRBD2 agrees at 8 bases. CDR1 is LGHNA and CDR2 is YSLEER in the germline V gene. Trimming removed 2 bases from V and 4 bases from J; junction bases left unmatched: 7. The CDR3 contains 16 residues. For the CDR3, the DNA is TGCGCCAGCAGCCAACGCGCGGGGGGCAGTTACAATGAGCAGTTCTTC. It encodes CASSQRAGGSYNEQFF.

The chain has TRBV15 and TRBJ1-3, with D uncertain. V lost 0 bases, J lost 0 bases, and 9 bases lay in between. Germline assignment: CDR1 LNHNV and CDR2 YYDKDF (reference sequence). This CDR3 comprises 16 residues. The CDR3 loop reads CATSRDISSSGNTIYF. The CDR3 DNA reads as TGTGCCACCAGCAGAGATATATCTAGCTCTGGAAACACCATATATTTT.

This chain links TRBV19 with TRBJ2-1; TRBD2 aligns across 12 bases. This CDR3 region has 18 residues. V trimming: 2 bases; J trimming: 3 bases; junction bases outside the gene matches: 8. Germline CDR1 LNHDA, CDR2 SQIVND (reference sequence). CDR3 coding DNA: TGTGCCAGTAGTATATCCCGACTAGCGGGGGTGTACTACAATGAGCAGTTCTTC. Its translation is CASSISRLAGVYYNEQFF.

V is TRBV15 and J is TRBJ2-2; possibly TRBD2 for D (5 bases). CDR1 is LNHNV and CDR2 is YYDKDF in the germline V gene (reference sequence). The CDR3 has 14 amino acids. Trimming removed 6 bases at V and 4 bases at J, with 12 bases between. Here the CDR3 reads CATRRERITGELFF. CDR3 nucleotides: TGTGCCACCAGAAGGGAGAGAATCACCGGGGAGCTGTTTTTT.

The chain uses TRBV19 and TRBJ1-2; 8 bases are a match to TRBD1. The CDR3 has 15 amino acids. Germline loops: CDR1 LNHDA, CDR2 SQIVND (reference sequence). The junction had 10 bases not matched to a gene; V was cut back by 2 bases and J by 8 bases. This CDR3 reads CASSISQGASSGYTF. The CDR3 DNA is TGTGCCAGTAGTATAAGTCAGGGGGCGAGTAGCGGCTACACCTTC. Drawing the rest from reference TRBV19 and TRBJ1-2, the complete variable domain is DGGITQSPKYLFRKEGQNVTLSCEQNLNHDAMYWYRQDPGQGLRLIYYSQIVNDFQKGDIAEGYSVSREKKESFPLTVTSAQKNPTAFYLCASSISQGASSGYTFGSGTRLTVV.

The chain couples TRBV28 to TRBJ1-5; no reliable D call. This CDR3 contains 12 residues. Germline V gene data show CDR1 as MDHEN and CDR2 as SYDVKM. V lost 5 bases and J 4 bases, leaving 6 bases between the germline ends. The CDR3 loop is CASSTPNQPQHF. The CDR3 DNA reads TGTGCCAGCAGTACCCCTAATCAGCCCCAGCATTTT.

The rearrangement uses TRBV28 and TRBJ2-7; 15 bases are a match to TRBD2. V shed 6 bases and J 7 bases; nucleotides not matched to a gene: 4. CDR3 length: 14 residues. The germline CDR1 and CDR2 sequences are MDHEN and SYDVKM. The CDR3 loop reads CASRLGLAGGEQYF. In DNA form, the CDR3 reads TGTGCCAGCAGGTTGGGACTAGCGGGAGGTGAGCAGTACTTC.

The chain employs TRBV7-9 and TRBJ1-5, with 9 bases identical to TRBD1. Germline CDR1 SEHNR, CDR2 FQNEAQ (reference sequence). V was pared by 5 bases and J by 3 bases, with 11 bases of the junction left unmatched. This CDR3 is 17 amino acids long. CDR3 residues: CASSGSPGQGNNQPQHF. CDR3 in DNA: TGTGCCAGCAGCGGAAGCCCGGGACAGGGAAACAATCAGCCCCAGCATTTT.

The chain recombines TRBV9 with TRBJ1-2; possible D gene TRBD1, 5 bases. Germline-derived CDR1 and CDR2 are SGDLS and YYNGEE. Trimming shortened V by 4 bases and J by 9 bases, and 16 bases separated the two germline ends. This CDR3 comprises 13 residues. The CDR3 DNA reads TGTGCCAGCAGCAATCCGGGCCCAGGGCGCTACACCTTC. This codes for CASSNPGPGRYTF.

CDR3 sequence: CASSPTGKNSPLHF. The CDR3 region has the DNA TGTGCCAGCAGCCCGACAGGGAAAAACTCACCCCTCCACTTT. V is TRBV7-8 and J is TRBJ1-6; 7 bases map to TRBD1. This CDR3 contains 14 residues. The V segment lost 5 bases and the J segment 10 bases; nucleotides outside the gene matches: 8. Germline V lookup: CDR1 SGHVS, CDR2 FQNEAQ.

The V gene is TRBV11-2, the J gene TRBJ1-1; TRBD1 matches at 9 bases. V trimming: 5 bases; J trimming: 4 bases; junction bases outside the gene matches: 11. Germline CDR1 is SGHAT and CDR2 is FQNNGV. CDR3 length equals 16 residues. In DNA form, the CDR3 reads TGTGCCAGCAGCCCAACTGGGACAGGGAGGACCACTGAAGCTTTCTTT. It is translated as CASSPTGTGRTTEAFF.

The chain couples TRBV30 to TRBJ2-7; 8 nucleotides align to TRBD1. Germline V CDR1 and CDR2: GTSNPN, SVGIG (reference sequence). V was clipped by 3 bases and J by 3 bases; unmatched bases: 7. This CDR3 spans 14 amino acids. CDR3 residues: CAWRLTGTGYEQYF. The CDR3 DNA sequence: TGTGCCTGGAGACTTACCGGGACAGGCTACGAGCAGTACTTC.

The gene calls are TRBV28 and TRBJ2-2; 7 nucleotides agree with TRBD1. CDR1 is MDHEN, CDR2 SYDVKM, per germline. The trim removed 6 bases at V and 7 bases at J, leaving 11 bases unmatched. The CDR3 runs to 15 residues. Written as DNA, the CDR3 is TGTGCCAGCAGCCCTTCCCGACAGGGTAACGGGGAGCTGTTTTTT. It encodes CASSPSRQGNGELFF.

J is TRBJ2-5 and V is TRBV19; TRBD2 agrees at 13 bases. This CDR3 has 15 residues. CDR1 LNHDA and CDR2 SQIVND come from the germline V gene (reference sequence). The V gene end was trimmed by 5 bases and the J gene end by 5 bases; junction bases not matched to a gene: 5. The CDR3 here is CASSELAGGPETQYF. The DNA for the CDR3 is TGTGCCAGTAGTGAACTAGCGGGGGGGCCCGAGACCCAGTACTTC.

This clone was recorded only once. The chain recombines TRBV4-1 with TRBJ1-1; 8 bases line up with TRBD1. The CDR3 has 17 residues. J lost 0 bases, V lost 5 bases, and 11 bases had no gene match. Germline V gives CDR1 MGHRA, CDR2 YSYEKL. CDR3 sequence (DNA): TGCGCCAGCAGCTACAGTCCCGGGACAGGCGTGAACACTGAAGCTTTCTTT. Protein: CASSYSPGTGVNTEAFF.

The J gene is TRBJ1-4, the V gene TRBV29-1, with D hard to call. Germline CDR1 is SQVTM and CDR2 is ANQGSEA. The V and J ends lost 0 bases and 8 bases respectively, with 4 bases between them. The CDR3 is made up of 11 amino acids. This CDR3 reads CSVEEGEKLFF. The DNA of the CDR3 is TGCAGCGTTGAAGAGGGGGAAAAACTGTTTTTT. Variable domain in full (rest from reference TRBV29-1 and TRBJ1-4): SAVISQKPSRDICQRGTSLTIQCQVDSQVTMMFWYRQQPGQSLTLIATANQGSEATYESGFVIDKFPISRPNLTFSTLTVSNMSPEDSSIYLCSVEEGEKLFFGSGTQLSVL.

V is TRBV6-1 and J is TRBJ2-7, with D perhaps assigned TRBD1 or TRBD2 (5 bases each). Trimming left V 6 bases short and J 0 bases short, with 12 bases between. Germline CDR1 is MNHNS and CDR2 is SASEGT. CDR3 size: 14 residues. CDR3 in DNA: TGTGCCAGCAGGGATTTGAGGGGCTCCTACGAGCAGTACTTC. It translates to CASRDLRGSYEQYF.

This sequence joins TRBV7-6 and TRBJ1-1, with D possibly TRBD1 on 5 matching bases. The CDR3 runs to 15 residues. CDR1 and CDR2 (germline): SGHVS, FNYEAQ. V was cut by 6 bases and J by 1 base, with 15 bases left in between. The CDR3 is CASSPKPGPNTEAFF. The CDR3 DNA sequence: TGTGCCAGCAGTCCGAAGCCAGGGCCGAACACTGAAGCTTTCTTT.

The V gene is TRBV6-5, the J gene TRBJ2-7, with a tentative D call TRBD2 (5 bases). Germline V gives CDR1 MNHEY, CDR2 SVGAGI. Trimming took off 4 bases at V and 1 base at J, with 11 bases between the two ends. CDR3 length: 14 amino acids. This CDR3 is CASSLRTVSYEQYF. DNA of the CDR3: TGTGCCAGCAGTTTGAGGACTGTTTCCTACGAGCAGTACTTC.

This sequence joins TRBV30 and TRBJ1-6; D gene uncertain. CDR1 is GTSNPN, CDR2 SVGIG, per germline (reference sequence). There are 13 residues in the CDR3. V shed 4 bases and J shed 5 bases, with 9 bases lying between them. This CDR3 reads CAWIPGNNSPLHF. The DNA of the CDR3 is TGTGCCTGGATACCGGGGAATAATTCACCCCTCCACTTT.

This clone appeared a few times. The chain's CDR3 is CASSLTSTPWAEAFF. The DNA of the CDR3 is TGTGCCAGCAGCCTTACGTCCACCCCCTGGGCTGAAGCTTTCTTT. V is TRBV4-2 and J is TRBJ1-1; D gene unclear. Trimming shortened V by 4 bases and J by 6 bases, and 18 bases separated the two germline ends. Germline V gene sequence: CDR1 LGHNA, CDR2 YNFKEQ. The CDR3 has 15 amino acids.

The rearrangement uses TRBV28 and TRBJ1-3; D is unresolved. V was clipped by 11 bases and J by 0 bases, with 8 bases between them. This CDR3 has 12 residues. In germline, CDR1 is MDHEN, CDR2 SYDVKM. The CDR3 region is CAAGGSGNTIYF. In nucleotides, the CDR3 is TGTGCCGCCGGCGGCTCTGGAAACACCATATATTTT.

The chain has TRBV9 and TRBJ2-7; D is undetermined. The CDR3 totals 15 residues. The V end lost 0 bases, the J end lost 0 bases, and 10 bases lay between the germline ends. From germline, CDR1 is SGDLS and CDR2 YYNGEE. The CDR3 reads CASSVAVDISYEQYF. The CDR3 DNA sequence: TGTGCCAGCAGCGTAGCGGTAGACATCTCCTACGAGCAGTACTTC. The entire variable domain, with the rest obtained from reference TRBV9 and TRBJ2-7, is as follows: DSGVTQTPKHLITATGQRVTLRCSPRSGDLSVYWYQQSLDQGLQFLIQYYNGEERAKGNILERFSAQQFPDLHSELNLSSLELGDSALYFCASSVAVDISYEQYFGPGTRLTVT.

The chain couples TRBV18 to TRBJ2-3; 10 bases map to TRBD2. CDR1 is KGHSH and CDR2 is LQKENI in the germline V gene. With V trimmed by 8 bases and J by 4 bases, 6 bases remained unmatched. The CDR3 consists of 14 residues. The CDR3 coding sequence is TGTGCCAGCCACCTAGCGGGGGAGGCAGATACGCAGTATTTT. Amino acid sequence: CASHLAGEADTQYF.

The rearrangement links TRBV13 to TRBJ2-2; the match to TRBD2 covers 13 bases. CDR3 size: 16 residues. With 5 bases clipped from V and 4 bases from J, the junction kept 4 bases outside the gene matches. CDR1 is PRHDT and CDR2 is FYEKMQ in the germline V gene (reference sequence). In DNA, the CDR3 is TGTGCCAGCAGCATAAGGACTAGCGGGGGCACCGGGGAGCTGTTTTTT. Its protein is CASSIRTSGGTGELFF.

The rearrangement uses TRBV7-9 and TRBJ2-5; D might be TRBD2 (6 bases). V shed 6 bases and J shed 4 bases, with 18 bases lying between them. Per the germline V gene, CDR1 is SEHNR and CDR2 is FQNEAQ (reference sequence). The CDR3 has 15 amino acids. The CDR3 region has the DNA TGTGCCAGCAGACGTAGCGGTGGGGGTCGAGAGACCCAGTACTTC. The encoded protein is CASRRSGGGRETQYF.

The chain couples TRBV19 to TRBJ2-7; TRBD1 agrees at 8 bases. Looked up from germline, CDR1 is LNHDA and CDR2 is SQIVND (reference sequence). CDR3 length: 16 amino acids. V lost 4 bases to trimming and J lost 4 bases; unmatched junction nucleotides: 12. CDR3 sequence: CASSKGRDRNDYEQYF. The CDR3 DNA is TGTGCCAGTAGTAAAGGCCGGGACAGGAACGATTACGAGCAGTACTTC.

A word on this clone: The sample has other DNA sequences that encode this CDR3 too. The J gene is TRBJ1-2, the V gene TRBV19; 7 bases align to TRBD1. The germline gives CDR1 LNHDA, CDR2 SQIVND (reference sequence). V lost 2 bases and J lost 4; bases outside the gene matches: 1. CDR3 length: 13 residues. The CDR3 is CASSISGGYGYTF. The CDR3 DNA is TGTGCCAGTAGTATATCAGGGGGCTATGGCTACACCTTC.

With regard to this clone: The junction departs from the called germline gene at one end, perhaps through a read error. V usage is TRBV7-2 and J usage is TRBJ2-5; 12 bases line up with TRBD2. CDR3 length: 17 residues. Germline CDR1 and CDR2: SGHTA and FQGNSA. The CDR3 DNA is TGTGCCAGCAGCATAGCCAGGACTAGCGGGGCGCCGGGGGCCCAGTACTTC. This sequence encodes CASSIARTSGAPGAQYF.